The entry below gives a single T cell receptor beta chain sequence along with its context. The source of the sample is a study of blood T cell repertoires in COVID-19. Repertoires were generated with immunoSEQ multiplex PCR, while TCRdb's copy carries only in-frame clones and drops some. This table has about 190,000 clones, around nine tenths appearing once. Between the trimmed V and J ends, which lost 1 base and 2 bases, there was a span of 11 bases. The CDR3 has 16 residues. Germline values: CDR1 LNHDA, CDR2 SQIVND (reference sequence). Source material: peripheral blood. The clonotype was recovered from an older man with active or convalescent COVID-19. This chain joins TRBV19 and TRBJ2-2, with a weak D call TRBD1 (6 bases). The CDR3 here is CASSIARQDNTGELFF. DNA of the CDR3: TGTGCCAGTAGTATAGCTCGACAGGATAACACCGGGGAGCTGTTTTTT. Full variable domain (rest looked up from reference TRBV19 and TRBJ2-2): DGGITQSPKYLFRKEGQNVTLSCEQNLNHDAMYWYRQDPGQGLRLIYYSQIVNDFQKGDIAEGYSVSREKKESFPLTVTSAQKNPTAFYLCASSIARQDNTGELFFGEGSRLTVL.